A single T cell receptor (beta chain) is shown here with its context. This specimen comes from a study of blood T cell repertoires in COVID-19. Produced via immunoSEQ multiplex PCR; TCRdb's table is partial and in-frame only. The sample consists of 75,000 to 100,000 clones, more than 65% of them appearing once. The CDR3 runs to 14 residues. Per germline, CDR1 MNHEY and CDR2 SVGAGI. Trimming pared 5 bases from V and 3 bases from J, leaving 14 bases between. The rearrangement uses TRBV6-5 and TRBJ2-7; no clear D gene. Sequences were obtained from peripheral blood. The receptor was isolated from a man aged 55 to 70 with acute or convalescent COVID-19. CDR3: CASSRRPTVYEQYF. CDR3 bases: TGTGCCAGCAGTCGTCGACCAACAGTCTACGAGCAGTACTTC.